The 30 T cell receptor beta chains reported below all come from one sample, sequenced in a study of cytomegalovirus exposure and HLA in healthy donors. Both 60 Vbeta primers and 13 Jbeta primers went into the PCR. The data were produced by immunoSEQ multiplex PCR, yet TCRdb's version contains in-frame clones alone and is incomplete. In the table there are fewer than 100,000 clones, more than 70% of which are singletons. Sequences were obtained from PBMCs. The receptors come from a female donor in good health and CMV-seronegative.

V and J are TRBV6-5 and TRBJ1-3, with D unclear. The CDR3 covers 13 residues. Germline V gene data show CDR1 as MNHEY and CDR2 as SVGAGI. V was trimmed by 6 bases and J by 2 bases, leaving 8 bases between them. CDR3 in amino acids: CASSPRAGNTIYF. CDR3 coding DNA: TGTGCCAGCAGCCCTCGGGCTGGAAACACCATATATTTT.

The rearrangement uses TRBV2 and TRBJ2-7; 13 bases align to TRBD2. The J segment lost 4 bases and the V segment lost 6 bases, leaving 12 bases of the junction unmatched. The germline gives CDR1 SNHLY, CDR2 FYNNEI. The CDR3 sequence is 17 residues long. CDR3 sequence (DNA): TGTGCCAGCAGCGGGACTAGCGGGAACAGACCCCTTTACGAGCAGTACTTC. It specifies CASSGTSGNRPLYEQYF.

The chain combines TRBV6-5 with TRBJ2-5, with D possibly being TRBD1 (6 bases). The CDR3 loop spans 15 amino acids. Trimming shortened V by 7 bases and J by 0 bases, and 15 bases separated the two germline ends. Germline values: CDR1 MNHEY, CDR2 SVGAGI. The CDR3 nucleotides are TGTGCCAGCAAGAGATCAGGGGAATACCAAGAGACCCAGTACTTC. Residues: CASKRSGEYQETQYF.

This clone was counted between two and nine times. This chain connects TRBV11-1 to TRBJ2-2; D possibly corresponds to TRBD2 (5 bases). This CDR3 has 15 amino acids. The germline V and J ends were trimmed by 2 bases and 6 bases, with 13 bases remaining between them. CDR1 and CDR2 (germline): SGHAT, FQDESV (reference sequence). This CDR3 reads CASSLRGYDAGELFF. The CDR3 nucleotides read TGTGCCAGCAGCTTAAGAGGGTATGACGCCGGGGAGCTGTTTTTT.

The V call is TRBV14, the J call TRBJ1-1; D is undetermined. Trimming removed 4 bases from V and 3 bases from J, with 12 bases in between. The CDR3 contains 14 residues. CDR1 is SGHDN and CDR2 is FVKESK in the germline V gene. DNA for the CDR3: TGTGCCAGCAGCCCTTTGAGTGATTACACTGAAGCTTTCTTT. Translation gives CASSPLSDYTEAFF.

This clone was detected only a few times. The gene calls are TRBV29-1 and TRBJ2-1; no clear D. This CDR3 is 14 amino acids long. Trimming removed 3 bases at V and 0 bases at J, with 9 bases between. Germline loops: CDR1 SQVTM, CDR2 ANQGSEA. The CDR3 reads CSVDRVSSYNEQFF. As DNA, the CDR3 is TGCAGCGTTGACCGGGTTAGCTCCTACAATGAGCAGTTCTTC.

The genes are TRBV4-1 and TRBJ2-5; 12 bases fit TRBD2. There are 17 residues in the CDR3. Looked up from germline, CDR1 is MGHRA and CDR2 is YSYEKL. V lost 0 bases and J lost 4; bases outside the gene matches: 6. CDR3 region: CASSQEGGLAGLETQYF. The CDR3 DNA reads TGCGCCAGCAGCCAAGAAGGAGGACTAGCGGGATTAGAGACCCAGTACTTC.

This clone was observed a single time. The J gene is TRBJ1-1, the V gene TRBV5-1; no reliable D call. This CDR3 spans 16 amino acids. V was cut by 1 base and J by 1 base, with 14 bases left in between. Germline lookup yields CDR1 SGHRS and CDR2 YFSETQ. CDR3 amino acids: CASSLTPNPGNTEAFF. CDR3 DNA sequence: TGCGCCAGCAGCTTGACCCCAAACCCAGGGAACACTGAAGCTTTCTTT.

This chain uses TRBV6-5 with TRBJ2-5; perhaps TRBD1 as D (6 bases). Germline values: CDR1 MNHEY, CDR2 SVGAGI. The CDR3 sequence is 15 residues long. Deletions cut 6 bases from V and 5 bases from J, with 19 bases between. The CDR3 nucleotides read TGTGCCAGCAGCCAGGGGAGAGGGTTTCCCGAGACCCAGTACTTC. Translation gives CASSQGRGFPETQYF.

The DNA for the CDR3 is TGTGCCAGCAGCTTAGAAGGGGGCTCCTTCACAGATACGCAGTATTTT. Translation: CASSLEGGSFTDTQYF. The rearrangement uses TRBV7-3 and TRBJ2-3; 7 bases agree with TRBD1. This CDR3 spans 16 amino acids. J was trimmed by 2 bases and V by 2 bases; bases with no gene match: 7. Germline CDR1 is SGHTA and CDR2 is FQGTGA.

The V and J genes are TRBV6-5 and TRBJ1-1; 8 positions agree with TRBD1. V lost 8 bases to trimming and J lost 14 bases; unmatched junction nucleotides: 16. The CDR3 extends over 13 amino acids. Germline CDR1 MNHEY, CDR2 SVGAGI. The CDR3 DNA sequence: TGTGCCAGCGGGACCCGGGACAGGTTTGAAGGGTTCTTT. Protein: CASGTRDRFEGFF.

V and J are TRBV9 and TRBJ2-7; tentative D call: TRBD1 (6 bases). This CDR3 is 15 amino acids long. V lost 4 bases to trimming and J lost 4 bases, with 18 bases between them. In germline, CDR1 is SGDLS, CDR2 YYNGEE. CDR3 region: CASSPNTGTPYEQYF. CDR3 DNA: TGTGCCAGCAGCCCAAACACAGGGACCCCTTACGAGCAGTACTTC.

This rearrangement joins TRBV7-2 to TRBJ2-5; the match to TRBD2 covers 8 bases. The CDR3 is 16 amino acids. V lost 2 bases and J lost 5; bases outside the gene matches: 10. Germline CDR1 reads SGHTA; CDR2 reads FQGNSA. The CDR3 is CASSLIAGSAGETQYF. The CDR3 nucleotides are TGTGCCAGCAGCTTAATAGCGGGGTCGGCCGGGGAGACCCAGTACTTC.

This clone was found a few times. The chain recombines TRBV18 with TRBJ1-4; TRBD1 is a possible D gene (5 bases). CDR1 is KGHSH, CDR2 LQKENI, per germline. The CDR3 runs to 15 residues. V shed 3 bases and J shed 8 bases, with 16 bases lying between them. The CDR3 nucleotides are TGTGCCAGCTCACCGCAGGGAGGAGAATACGAAAAACTGTTTTTT. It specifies CASSPQGGEYEKLFF.

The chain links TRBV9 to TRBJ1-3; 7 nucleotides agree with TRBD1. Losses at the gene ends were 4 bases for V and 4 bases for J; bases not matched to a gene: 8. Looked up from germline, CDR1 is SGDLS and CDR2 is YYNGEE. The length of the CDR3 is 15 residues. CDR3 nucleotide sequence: TGTGCCAGCAGCCCTACAGGGGTGTCCGGAAACACCATATATTTT. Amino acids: CASSPTGVSGNTIYF.

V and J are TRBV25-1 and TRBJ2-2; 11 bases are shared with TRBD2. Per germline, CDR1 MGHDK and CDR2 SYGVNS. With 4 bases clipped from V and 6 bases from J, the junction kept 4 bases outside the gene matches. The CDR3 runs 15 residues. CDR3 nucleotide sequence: TGTGCCAGCAGTGGGGGACTAGCGGTAGCCGGGGAGCTGTTTTTT. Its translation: CASSGGLAVAGELFF.

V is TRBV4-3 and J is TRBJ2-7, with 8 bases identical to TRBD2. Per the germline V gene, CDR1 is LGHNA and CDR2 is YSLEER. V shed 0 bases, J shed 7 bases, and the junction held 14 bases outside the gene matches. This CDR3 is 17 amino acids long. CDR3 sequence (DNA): TGCGCCAGCAGCCAAGAAGCGGGGGATAACCCCATATGGGAGCAGTACTTC. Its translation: CASSQEAGDNPIWEQYF.

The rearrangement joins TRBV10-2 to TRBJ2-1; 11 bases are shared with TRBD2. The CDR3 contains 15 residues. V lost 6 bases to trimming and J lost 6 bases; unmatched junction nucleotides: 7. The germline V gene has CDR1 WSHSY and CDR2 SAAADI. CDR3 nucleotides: TGCGCCAGCAGCTTTAGCGGGGGGGCCTTCAATGAGCAGTTCTTC. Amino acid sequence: CASSFSGGAFNEQFF.

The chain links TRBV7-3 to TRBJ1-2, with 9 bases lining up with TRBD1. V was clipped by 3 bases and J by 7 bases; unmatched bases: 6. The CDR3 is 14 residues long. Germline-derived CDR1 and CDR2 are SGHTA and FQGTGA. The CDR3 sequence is CASSLTTGGSGYTF. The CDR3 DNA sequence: TGTGCCAGCAGCTTGACCACAGGGGGCTCTGGCTACACCTTC.

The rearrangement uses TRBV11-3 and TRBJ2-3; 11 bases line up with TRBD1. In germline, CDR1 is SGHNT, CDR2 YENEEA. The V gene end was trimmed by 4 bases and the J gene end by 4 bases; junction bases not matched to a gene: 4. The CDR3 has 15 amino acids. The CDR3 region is CASSSGQGEADTQYF. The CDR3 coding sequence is TGTGCCAGCAGCTCGGGACAGGGGGAGGCAGATACGCAGTATTTT.

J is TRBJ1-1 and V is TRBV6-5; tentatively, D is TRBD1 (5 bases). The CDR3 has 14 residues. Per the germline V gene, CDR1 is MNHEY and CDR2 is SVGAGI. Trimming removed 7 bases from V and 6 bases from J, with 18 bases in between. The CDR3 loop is CASKQRTSGAEAFF. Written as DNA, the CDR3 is TGTGCCAGCAAACAAAGGACATCCGGCGCTGAAGCTTTCTTT.

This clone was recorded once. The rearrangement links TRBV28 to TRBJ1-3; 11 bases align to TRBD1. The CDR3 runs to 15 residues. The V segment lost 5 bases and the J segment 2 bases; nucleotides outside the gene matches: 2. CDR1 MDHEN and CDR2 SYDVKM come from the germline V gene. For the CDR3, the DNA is TGTGCCAGCAGTCCGGACAGGGGGCCTGGAAACACCATATATTTT. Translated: CASSPDRGPGNTIYF.

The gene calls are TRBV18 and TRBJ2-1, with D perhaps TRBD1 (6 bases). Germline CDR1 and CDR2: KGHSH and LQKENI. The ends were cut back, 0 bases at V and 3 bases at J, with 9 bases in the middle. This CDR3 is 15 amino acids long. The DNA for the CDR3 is TGTGCCAGCTCACCACCGGGGGCCTACTACAATGAGCAGTTCTTC. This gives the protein CASSPPGAYYNEQFF.

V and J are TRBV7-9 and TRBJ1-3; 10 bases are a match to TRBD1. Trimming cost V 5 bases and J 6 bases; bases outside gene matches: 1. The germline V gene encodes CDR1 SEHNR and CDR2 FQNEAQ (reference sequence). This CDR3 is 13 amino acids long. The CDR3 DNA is TGTGCCAGCAGCCGACAGGGGGCAAACACCATATATTTT. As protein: CASSRQGANTIYF.

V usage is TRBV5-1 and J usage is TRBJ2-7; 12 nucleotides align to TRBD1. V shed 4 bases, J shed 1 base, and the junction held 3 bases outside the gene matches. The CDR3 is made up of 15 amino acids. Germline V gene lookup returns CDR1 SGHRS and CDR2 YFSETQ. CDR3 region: CASSPGQGASYEQYF. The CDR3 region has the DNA TGCGCCAGCAGCCCGGGACAGGGGGCTTCCTACGAGCAGTACTTC.

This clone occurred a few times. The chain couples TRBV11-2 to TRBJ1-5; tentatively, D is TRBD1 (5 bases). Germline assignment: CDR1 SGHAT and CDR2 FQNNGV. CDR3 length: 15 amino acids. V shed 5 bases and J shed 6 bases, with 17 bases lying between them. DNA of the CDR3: TGTGCCAGCAGCCCCTCGGGGGTACTTACTCAGCCCCAGCATTTT. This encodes CASSPSGVLTQPQHF.

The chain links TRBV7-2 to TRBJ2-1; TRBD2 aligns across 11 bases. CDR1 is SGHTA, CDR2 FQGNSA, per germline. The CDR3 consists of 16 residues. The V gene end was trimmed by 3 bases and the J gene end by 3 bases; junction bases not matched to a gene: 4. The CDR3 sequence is CASSLTSGNLYNEQFF. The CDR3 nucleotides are TGTGCCAGCAGCTTGACTAGCGGGAACCTCTACAATGAGCAGTTCTTC.

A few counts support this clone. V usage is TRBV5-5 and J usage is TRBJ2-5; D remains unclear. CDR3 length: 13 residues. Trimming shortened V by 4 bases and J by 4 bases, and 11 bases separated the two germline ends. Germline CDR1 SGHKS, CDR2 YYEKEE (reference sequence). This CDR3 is CASSRPPGETQYF. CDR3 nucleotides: TGTGCCAGCAGCCGCCCCCCGGGAGAGACCCAGTACTTC.

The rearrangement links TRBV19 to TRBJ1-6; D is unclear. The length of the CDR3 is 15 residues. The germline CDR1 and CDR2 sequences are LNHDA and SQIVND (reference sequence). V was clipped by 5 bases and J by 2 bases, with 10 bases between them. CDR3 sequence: CASSATGTYNSPLHF. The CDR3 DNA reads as TGTGCCAGTAGTGCCACCGGTACCTATAATTCACCCCTCCACTTT.

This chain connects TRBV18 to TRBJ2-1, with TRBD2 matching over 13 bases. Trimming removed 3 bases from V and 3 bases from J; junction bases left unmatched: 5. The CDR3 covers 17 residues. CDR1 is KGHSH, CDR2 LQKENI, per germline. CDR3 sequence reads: CASSPRTSGGGYNEQFF. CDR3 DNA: TGTGCCAGCTCACCGAGGACTAGCGGGGGAGGCTACAATGAGCAGTTCTTC.